This entry concerns a single T cell receptor (beta chain). Method: immunoSEQ multiplex PCR; TCRdb's copy keeps in-frame clones and lacks some. This table holds 35,000 to 50,000 clones, 84% found once. This sample stems from a study of T cell changes during pregnancy in multiple sclerosis. CDR3 length: 15 residues. Per germline, CDR1 MNHEY and CDR2 SVGAGI. Trimming removed 6 bases from V and 0 bases from J, with 12 bases in between. The sample in question was CD4+ T cells from peripheral blood mononuclear cells, obtained before pregnancy. J is TRBJ1-3 and V is TRBV6-5; a possible D gene is TRBD1 (5 bases). This TCR derives from a female donor with multiple sclerosis, enrolled in a pregnancy study. DNA of the CDR3: TGTGCCAGCAGCCCCGGGGGTCACTCTGGAAACACCATATATTTT. This gives the protein CASSPGGHSGNTIYF.